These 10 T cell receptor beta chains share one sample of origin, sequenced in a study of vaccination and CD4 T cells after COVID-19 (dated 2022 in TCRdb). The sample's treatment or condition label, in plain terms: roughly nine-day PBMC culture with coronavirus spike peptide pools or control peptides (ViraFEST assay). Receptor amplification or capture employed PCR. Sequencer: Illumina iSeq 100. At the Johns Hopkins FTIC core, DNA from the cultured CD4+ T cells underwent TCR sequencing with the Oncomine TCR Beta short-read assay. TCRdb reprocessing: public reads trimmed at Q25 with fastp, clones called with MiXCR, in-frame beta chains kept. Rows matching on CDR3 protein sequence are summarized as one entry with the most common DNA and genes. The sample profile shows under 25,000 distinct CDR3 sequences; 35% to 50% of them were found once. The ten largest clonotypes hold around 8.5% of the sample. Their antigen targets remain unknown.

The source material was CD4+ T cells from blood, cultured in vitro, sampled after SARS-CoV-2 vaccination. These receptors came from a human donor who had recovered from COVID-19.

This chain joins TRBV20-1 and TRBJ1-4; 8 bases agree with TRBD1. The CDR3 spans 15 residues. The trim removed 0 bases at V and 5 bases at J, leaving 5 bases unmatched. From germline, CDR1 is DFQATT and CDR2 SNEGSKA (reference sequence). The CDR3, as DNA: TGCAGTGCTAGAGATTCTTGGACAGGGAATGAAAAACTGTTTTTT. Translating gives CSARDSWTGNEKLFF.

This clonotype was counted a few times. CDR3 amino acids: CASDLDREHGYTF. The CDR3 nucleotides read TGTGCCAGCGACTTAGACAGGGAACATGGCTACACCTTC. J is TRBJ1-2 and V is TRBV7-9; 7 bases match TRBD1. The V segment lost 8 bases and the J segment 6 bases; nucleotides outside the gene matches: 9. Germline V gene lookup returns CDR1 SEHNR and CDR2 FQNEAQ (reference sequence). This CDR3 is 13 amino acids long. The full variable domain, with the rest looked up from reference TRBV7-9 and TRBJ1-2, is DTGVSQNPRHKITKRGQNVTFRCDPISEHNRLYWYRQTLGQGPEFLTYFQNEAQLEKSRLLSDRFSAERPKGSFSTLEIQRTEQGDSAMYLCASDLDREHGYTFGSGTRLTVV.

The CDR3 DNA is TGTGCCAGCAGTGAAGATAAGTGGGAGCAGTACTTC. This gives the protein CASSEDKWEQYF. The chain uses TRBV6-1 and TRBJ2-7; D unresolved. Germline assignment: CDR1 MNHNS and CDR2 SASEGT. The CDR3 loop spans 12 amino acids. V was shortened by 1 base and J by 7 bases, with 8 bases between the two germline ends.

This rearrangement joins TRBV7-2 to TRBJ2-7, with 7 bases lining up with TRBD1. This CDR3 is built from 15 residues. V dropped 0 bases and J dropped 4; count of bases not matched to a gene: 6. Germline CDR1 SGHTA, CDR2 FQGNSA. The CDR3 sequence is CASSLAKGASYEQYF. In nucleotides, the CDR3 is TGTGCCAGCAGCTTAGCCAAGGGGGCGTCGTACGAGCAGTACTTC.

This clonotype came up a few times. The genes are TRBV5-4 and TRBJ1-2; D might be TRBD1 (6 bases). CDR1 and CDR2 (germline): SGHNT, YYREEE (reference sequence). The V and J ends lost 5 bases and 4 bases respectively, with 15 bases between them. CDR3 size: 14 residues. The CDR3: CASSSDSHSYGYTF. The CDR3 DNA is TGTGCCAGCAGTTCGGACAGCCACAGCTATGGCTACACCTTC. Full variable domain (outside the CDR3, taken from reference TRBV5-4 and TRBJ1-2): ETGVTQSPTHLIKTRGQQVTLRCSSQSGHNTVSWYQQALGQGPQFIFQYYREEENGRGNFPPRFSGLQFPNYSSELNVNALELDDSALYLCASSSDSHSYGYTFGSGTRLTVV.

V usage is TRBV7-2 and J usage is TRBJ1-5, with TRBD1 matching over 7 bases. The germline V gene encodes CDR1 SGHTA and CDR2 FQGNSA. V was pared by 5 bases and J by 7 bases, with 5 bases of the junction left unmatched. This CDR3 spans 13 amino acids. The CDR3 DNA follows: TGTGCCAGCAGCCTGGACAGGCGACAGCCCCAGCATTTT. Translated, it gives CASSLDRRQPQHF.

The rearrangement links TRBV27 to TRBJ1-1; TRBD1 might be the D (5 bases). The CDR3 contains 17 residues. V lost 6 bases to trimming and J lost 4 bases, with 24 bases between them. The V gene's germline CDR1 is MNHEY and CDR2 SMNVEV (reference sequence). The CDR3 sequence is CASSHGAGQGVSTEAFF. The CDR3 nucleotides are TGTGCCAGCAGCCATGGGGCAGGGCAGGGAGTAAGCACTGAAGCTTTCTTT.

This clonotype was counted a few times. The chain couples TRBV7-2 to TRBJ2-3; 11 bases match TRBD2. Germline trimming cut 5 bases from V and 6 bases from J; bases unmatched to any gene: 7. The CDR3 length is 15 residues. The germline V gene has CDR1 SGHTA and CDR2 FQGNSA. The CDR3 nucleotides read TGTGCCAGCAGCCTACTAGCGGGAGCAGGGGATACGCAGTATTTT. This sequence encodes CASSLLAGAGDTQYF.

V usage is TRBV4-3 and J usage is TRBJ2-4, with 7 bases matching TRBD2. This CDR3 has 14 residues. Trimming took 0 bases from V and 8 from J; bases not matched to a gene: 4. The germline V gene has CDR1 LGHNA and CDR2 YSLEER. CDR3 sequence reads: CASSQDKGRDIQYF. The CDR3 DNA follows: TGCGCCAGCAGCCAAGATAAGGGGAGGGACATTCAGTACTTC.

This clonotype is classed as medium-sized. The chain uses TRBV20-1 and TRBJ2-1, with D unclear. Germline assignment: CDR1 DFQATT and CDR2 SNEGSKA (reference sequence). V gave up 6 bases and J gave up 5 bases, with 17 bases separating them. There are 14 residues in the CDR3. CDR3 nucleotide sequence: TGCAGTGCCCGGAGTCAGACCGGACACAATGAGCAGTTCTTC. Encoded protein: CSARSQTGHNEQFF.